The T cell receptor beta chain under discussion was sequenced for a study of blood T cells in healthy people across ages. V gave up 5 bases and J gave up 8 bases, with 12 bases separating them. The germline V gene encodes CDR1 MDHEN and CDR2 SYDVKM. This CDR3 region has 12 residues. Together with a sample-barcoded 5' primer, a J-beta primer mix was included in a second PCR lasting about 7 to 11 cycles. In TCRdb, the 5' RACE reads were re-called with MiXCR into one record per CDR3 protein. Here the sample spans 650,000 or so distinct CDR3 sequences, 40% to 65% being singletons. In this sample, this clonotype turned up many times.

What was sequenced was blood. The sequence was collected from a woman of 80 years or more in good health. The V call is TRBV28, the J call TRBJ1-2; a possible D gene is TRBD1 (5 bases). CDR3 loop: CASSTGAPGYTF. The CDR3 coding sequence is TGTGCCAGCAGTACCGGGGCCCCAGGCTACACCTTC.